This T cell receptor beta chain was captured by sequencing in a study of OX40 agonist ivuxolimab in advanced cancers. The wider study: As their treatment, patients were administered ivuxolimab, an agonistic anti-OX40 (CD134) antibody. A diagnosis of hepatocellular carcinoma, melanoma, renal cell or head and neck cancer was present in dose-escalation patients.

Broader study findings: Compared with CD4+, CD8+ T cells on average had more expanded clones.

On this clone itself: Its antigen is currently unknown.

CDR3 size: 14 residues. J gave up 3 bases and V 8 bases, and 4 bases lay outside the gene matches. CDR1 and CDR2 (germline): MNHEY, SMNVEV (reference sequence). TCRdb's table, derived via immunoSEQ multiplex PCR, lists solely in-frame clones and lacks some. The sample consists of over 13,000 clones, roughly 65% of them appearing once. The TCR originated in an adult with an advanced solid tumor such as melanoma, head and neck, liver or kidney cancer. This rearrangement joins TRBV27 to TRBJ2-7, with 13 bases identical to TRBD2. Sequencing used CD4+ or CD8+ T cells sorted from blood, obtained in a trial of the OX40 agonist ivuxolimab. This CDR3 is CASVRTSGGYEQYF. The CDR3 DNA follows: TGTGCCAGCGTGCGGACTAGCGGGGGCTACGAGCAGTACTTC.